This TCR beta chain originates from a study of T cell responses to AZD1222 COVID-19 vaccine. General study findings and limits: It should be noted that donors were predominantly white British and more often female, and clonal diversity was possibly underestimated.

On this clone itself: Its target is not known.

CDR3 length: 13 amino acids. The V end lost 2 bases, the J end lost 2 bases, and 6 bases lay between the germline ends. The germline gives CDR1 LGHDT, CDR2 YNNKEL (reference sequence). The method was immunoSEQ multiplex PCR; TCRdb's version includes in-frame clones alone and lacks a portion of them. The sample has 210,000 or so clones, 90% to 95% seen once. This rearrangement joins TRBV3-1 (or the pseudogene TRBV3-2) to TRBJ1-2; D is unresolved. The sequenced sample was peripheral blood, obtained on day 0 of MenACWY control vaccination. The sequence was collected from an adult in good health. The CDR3 DNA is TGTGCCAGCAGCCAAATAGTCAACTATGGCTACACCTTC. It codes for CASSQIVNYGYTF.